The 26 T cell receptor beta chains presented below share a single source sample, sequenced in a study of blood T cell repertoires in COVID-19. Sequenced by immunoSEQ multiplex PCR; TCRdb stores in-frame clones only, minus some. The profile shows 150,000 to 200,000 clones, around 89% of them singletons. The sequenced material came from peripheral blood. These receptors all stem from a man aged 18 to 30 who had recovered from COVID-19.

The CDR3 nucleotides are TGTGCCAGCAGCTTAGGACAAAGGCTCGGGGGCAATCAGCCCCAGCATTTT. It is translated as CASSLGQRLGGNQPQHF. The V call is TRBV7-2, the J call TRBJ1-5, with unresolved D. This CDR3 is built from 17 residues. V gave up 1 base and J gave up 2 bases, with 15 bases separating them. Germline CDR1 is SGHTA and CDR2 is FQGNSA.

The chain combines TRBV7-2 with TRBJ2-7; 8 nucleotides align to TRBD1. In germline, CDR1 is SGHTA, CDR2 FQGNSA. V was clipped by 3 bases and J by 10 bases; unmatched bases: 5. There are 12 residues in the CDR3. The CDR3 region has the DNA TGTGCCAGCAGCTTCGTGGACAGGGAACAGTACTTC. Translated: CASSFVDREQYF.

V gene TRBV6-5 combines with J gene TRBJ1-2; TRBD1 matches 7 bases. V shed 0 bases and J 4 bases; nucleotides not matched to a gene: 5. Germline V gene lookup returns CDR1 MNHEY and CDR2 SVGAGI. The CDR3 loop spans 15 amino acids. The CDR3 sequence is CASSYSSTGSYGYTF. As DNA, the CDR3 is TGTGCCAGCAGTTACTCATCGACAGGGAGCTATGGCTACACCTTC.

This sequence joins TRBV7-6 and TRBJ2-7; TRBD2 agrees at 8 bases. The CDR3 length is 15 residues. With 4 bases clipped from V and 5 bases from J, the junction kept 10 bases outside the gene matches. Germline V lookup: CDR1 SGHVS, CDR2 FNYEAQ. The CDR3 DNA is TGTGCCAGCAGCTCTCCCTCGGGAGGGAAGAACGAGCAGTACTTC. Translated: CASSSPSGGKNEQYF.

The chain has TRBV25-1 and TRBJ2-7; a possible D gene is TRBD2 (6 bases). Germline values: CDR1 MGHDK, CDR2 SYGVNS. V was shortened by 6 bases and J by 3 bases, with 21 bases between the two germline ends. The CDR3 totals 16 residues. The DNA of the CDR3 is TGTGCCAGCAGCGACCTTGCGGGGCCGCAACTCTACGAGCAGTACTTC. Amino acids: CASSDLAGPQLYEQYF.

The chain's CDR3 is CASSAMGLGETQYF. The DNA of the CDR3 is TGTGCCAGCAGCGCCATGGGCCTGGGAGAGACCCAGTACTTC. The V and J genes are TRBV9 and TRBJ2-5; D gene uncertain. Per the germline V gene, CDR1 is SGDLS and CDR2 is YYNGEE. The CDR3 runs to 14 residues. The germline V and J ends were trimmed by 3 bases and 4 bases, with 13 bases remaining between them.

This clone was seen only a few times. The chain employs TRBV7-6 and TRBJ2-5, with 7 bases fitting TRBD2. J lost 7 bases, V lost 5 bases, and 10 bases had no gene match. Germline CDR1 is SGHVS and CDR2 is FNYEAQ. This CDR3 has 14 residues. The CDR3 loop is CASSPGSSGRTQYF. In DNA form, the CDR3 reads TGTGCCAGCAGCCCCGGGAGTAGCGGGCGGACCCAGTACTTC. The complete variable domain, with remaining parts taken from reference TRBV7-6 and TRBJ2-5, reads GAGVSQSPRYKVTKRGQDVALRCDPISGHVSLYWYRQALGQGPEFLTYFNYEAQQDKSGLPNDRFSAERPEGSISTLTIQRTEQRDSAMYRCASSPGSSGRTQYFGPGTRLLVL.

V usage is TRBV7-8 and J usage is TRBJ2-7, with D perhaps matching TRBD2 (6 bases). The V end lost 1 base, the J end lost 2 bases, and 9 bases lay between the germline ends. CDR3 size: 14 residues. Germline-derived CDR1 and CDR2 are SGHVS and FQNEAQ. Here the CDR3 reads CASSLGGTTYEQYF. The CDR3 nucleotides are TGTGCCAGCAGCTTAGGCGGGACCACCTACGAGCAGTACTTC. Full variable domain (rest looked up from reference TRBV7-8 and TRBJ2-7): GAGVSQSPRYKVAKRGQDVALRCDPISGHVSLFWYQQALGQGPEFLTYFQNEAQLDKSGLPSDRFFAERPEGSVSTLKIQRTQQEDSAVYLCASSLGGTTYEQYFGPGTRLTVT.

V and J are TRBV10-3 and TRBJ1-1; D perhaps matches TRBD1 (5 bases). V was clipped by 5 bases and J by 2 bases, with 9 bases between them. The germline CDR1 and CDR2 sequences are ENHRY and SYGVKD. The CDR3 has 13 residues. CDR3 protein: CAISQGINTEAFF. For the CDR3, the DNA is TGTGCCATCAGTCAGGGAATAAACACTGAAGCTTTCTTT.

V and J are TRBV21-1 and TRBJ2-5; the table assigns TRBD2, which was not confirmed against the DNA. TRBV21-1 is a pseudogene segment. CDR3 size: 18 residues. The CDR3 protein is CASSILGTSGRSEETQYF. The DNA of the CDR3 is TGTGCCAGCAGTATCTTGGGGACTAGCGGGAGATCGGAAGAGACCCAGTACTTC.

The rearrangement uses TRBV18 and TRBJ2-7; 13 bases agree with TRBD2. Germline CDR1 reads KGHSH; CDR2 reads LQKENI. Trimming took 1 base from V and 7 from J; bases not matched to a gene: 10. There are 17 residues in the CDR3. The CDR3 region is CASSPLSGTSGMREQYF. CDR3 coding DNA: TGTGCCAGCTCACCACTTTCCGGGACTAGCGGGATGAGAGAGCAGTACTTC.

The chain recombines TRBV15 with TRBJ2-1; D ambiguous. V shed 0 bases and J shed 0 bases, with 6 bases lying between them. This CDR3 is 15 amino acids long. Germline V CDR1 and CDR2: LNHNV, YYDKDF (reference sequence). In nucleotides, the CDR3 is TGTGCCACCAGCAGAGATCGCGGCTCCTACAATGAGCAGTTCTTC. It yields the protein CATSRDRGSYNEQFF.

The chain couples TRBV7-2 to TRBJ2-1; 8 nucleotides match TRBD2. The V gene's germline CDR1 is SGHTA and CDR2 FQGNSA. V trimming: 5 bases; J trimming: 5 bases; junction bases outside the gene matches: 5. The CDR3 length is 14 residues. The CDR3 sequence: CASSRSGINNEQFF. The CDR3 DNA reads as TGTGCCAGCAGCCGTAGCGGGATAAACAATGAGCAGTTCTTC.

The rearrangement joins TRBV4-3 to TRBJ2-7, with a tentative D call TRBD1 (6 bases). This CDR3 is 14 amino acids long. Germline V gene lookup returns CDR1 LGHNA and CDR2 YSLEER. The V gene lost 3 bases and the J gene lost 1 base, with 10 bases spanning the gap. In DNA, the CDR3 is TGCGCCAGCAGCCAGCAGACAGGATCCTACGAGCAGTACTTC. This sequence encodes CASSQQTGSYEQYF.

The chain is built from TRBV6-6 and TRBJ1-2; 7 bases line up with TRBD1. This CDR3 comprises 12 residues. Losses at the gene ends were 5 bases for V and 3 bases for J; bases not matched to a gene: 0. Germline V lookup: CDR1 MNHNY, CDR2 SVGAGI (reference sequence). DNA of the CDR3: TGTGCCAGCAGTCAGGGGGACTATGGCTACACCTTC. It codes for CASSQGDYGYTF.

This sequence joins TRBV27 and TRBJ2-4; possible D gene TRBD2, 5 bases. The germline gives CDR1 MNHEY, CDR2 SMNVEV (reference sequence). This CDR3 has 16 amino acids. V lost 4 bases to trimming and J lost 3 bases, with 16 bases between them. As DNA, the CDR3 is TGTGCCAGCAGTTCCCTTGAGGGCTTGGGCAAAAACATTCAGTACTTC. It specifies CASSSLEGLGKNIQYF.

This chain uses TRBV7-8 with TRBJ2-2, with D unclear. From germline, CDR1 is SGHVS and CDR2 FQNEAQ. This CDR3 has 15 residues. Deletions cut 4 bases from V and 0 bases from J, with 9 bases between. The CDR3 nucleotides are TGTGCCAGCAGCTCCTACGCCGCGAACACCGGGGAGCTGTTTTTT. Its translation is CASSSYAANTGELFF. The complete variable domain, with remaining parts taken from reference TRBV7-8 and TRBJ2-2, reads GAGVSQSPRYKVAKRGQDVALRCDPISGHVSLFWYQQALGQGPEFLTYFQNEAQLDKSGLPSDRFFAERPEGSVSTLKIQRTQQEDSAVYLCASSSYAANTGELFFGEGSRLTVL.

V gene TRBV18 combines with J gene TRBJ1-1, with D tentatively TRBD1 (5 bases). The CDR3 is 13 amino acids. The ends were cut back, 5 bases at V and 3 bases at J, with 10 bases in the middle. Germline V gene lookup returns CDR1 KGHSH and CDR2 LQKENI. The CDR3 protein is CASSSIQDTEAFF. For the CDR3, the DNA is TGTGCCAGCTCATCGATACAGGACACTGAAGCTTTCTTT.

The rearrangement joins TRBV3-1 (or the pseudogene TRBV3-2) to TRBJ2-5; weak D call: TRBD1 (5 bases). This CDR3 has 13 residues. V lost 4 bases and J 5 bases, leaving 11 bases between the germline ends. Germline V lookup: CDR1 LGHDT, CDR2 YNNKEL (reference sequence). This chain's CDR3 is CASSRQGGETQYF. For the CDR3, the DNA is TGTGCCAGCAGCCGGCAGGGTGGGGAGACCCAGTACTTC.

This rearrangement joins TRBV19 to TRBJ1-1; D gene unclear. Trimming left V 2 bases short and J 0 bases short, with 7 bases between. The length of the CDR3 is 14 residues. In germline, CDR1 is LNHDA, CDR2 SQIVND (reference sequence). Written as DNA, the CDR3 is TGTGCCAGTAGTATAAGGGAGATGAACACTGAAGCTTTCTTT. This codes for CASSIREMNTEAFF.

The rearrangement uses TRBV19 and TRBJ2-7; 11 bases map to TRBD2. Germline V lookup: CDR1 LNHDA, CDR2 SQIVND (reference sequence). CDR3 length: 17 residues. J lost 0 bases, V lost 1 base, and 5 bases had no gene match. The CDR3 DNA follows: TGTGCCAGTAGTATAGGCACTAGCGGGAGTGGCTCCTACGAGCAGTACTTC. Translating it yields CASSIGTSGSGSYEQYF.

CDR3 residues: CASSAGTSVQETQYF. Written as DNA, the CDR3 is TGTGCCAGCAGCGCCGGGACTAGCGTCCAAGAGACCCAGTACTTC. The chain is built from TRBV5-4 and TRBJ2-5, with 10 bases fitting TRBD2. This CDR3 contains 15 residues. From germline, CDR1 is SGHNT and CDR2 YYREEE (reference sequence). The V segment lost 4 bases and the J segment 1 base; nucleotides outside the gene matches: 4.

DNA for the CDR3: TGTGCCAGCAGCTTGTCAGGGGCTAAAAACATTCAGTACTTC. Translating gives CASSLSGAKNIQYF. This chain joins TRBV5-4 and TRBJ2-4; D is possibly TRBD1 (6 bases). The CDR3 length is 14 residues. V lost 1 base to trimming and J lost 4 bases, with 9 bases between them. Germline loops: CDR1 SGHNT, CDR2 YYREEE (reference sequence).

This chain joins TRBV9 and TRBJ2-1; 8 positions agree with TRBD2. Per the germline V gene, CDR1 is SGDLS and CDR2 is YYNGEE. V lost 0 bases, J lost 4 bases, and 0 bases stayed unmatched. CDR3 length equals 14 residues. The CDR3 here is CASSVGGGYNEQFF. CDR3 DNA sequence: TGTGCCAGCAGCGTAGGCGGGGGGTACAATGAGCAGTTCTTC.

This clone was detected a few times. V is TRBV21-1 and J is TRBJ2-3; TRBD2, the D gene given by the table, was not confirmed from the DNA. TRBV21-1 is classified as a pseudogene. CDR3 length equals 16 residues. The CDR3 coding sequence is TGTGCCAGCAGCCCAGATACGACTGGCGGGAGAGATACGCAGTATTTT. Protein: CASSPDTTGGRDTQYF.

The CDR3 coding sequence is TGTGCCAGCAATATGGCTAGCGGCTACTCCTACAATGAGCAGTTCTTC. Translated, it gives CASNMASGYSYNEQFF. V usage is TRBV28 and J usage is TRBJ2-1; 7 positions match TRBD2. Germline V CDR1 and CDR2: MDHEN, SYDVKM. CDR3 length: 16 residues. Unmatched junction bases numbered 9, after V lost 7 bases and J lost 0 bases.